This T cell receptor (beta chain) was sequenced for a study of OX40 agonist ivuxolimab in advanced cancers. Regarding the study in general: Ivuxolimab was an agonistic, fully human IgG2 monoclonal antibody directed against OX40 (CD134), a costimulatory receptor. The monotherapy dose-escalation portion (N of about 52 patients) of the phase I ivuxolimab trial is reported in the paper. Of the approximately 50 patients in dose escalation, about 20 had hepatocellular carcinoma, some 15 had melanoma, 9 had renal cell carcinoma and 9 had head and neck cancer. Partial responses occurred in three dose-escalation patients, of whom one had hepatocellular carcinoma and two had cutaneous melanoma. The purpose of peripheral TCRbeta sequencing was to test whether ivuxolimab changed TCR sequence diversity and led to clonal T-cell expansion. Patients were allowed to have had prior anti-PD-1, anti-PD-L1 or anti-CTLA-4 therapy, and 40% of the dose-escalation patients had previously received checkpoint inhibitors. In the dose-escalation cohort, around four fifths of patients were male, and the mean age was about 55 years, with a range of about 23 to 85. Intravenous ivuxolimab was administered to patients every 2 weeks at six dose levels: 0.01, 0.1, 0.3, 1.5, 3 and 10 mg/kg.

On this clone: The antigen it binds to is not known. No per-base quality is available; no much larger clone lies one base away.

What the work shows at the level of the full study, not this receptor alone: At doses of 0.1 to 3.0 mg/kg, clonal expansion of both CD4+ and CD8+ blood T cells was observed from baseline to week 6. Low levels of normalized T-cell clonal expansion were also shown by some nonresponding patients. Which antigens the clonally expanded peripheral T cells were specific for was not determined. In partial responders in the 0.1-3.0 mg/kg groups, normalized peripheral clonal expansion was found to be among the lowest, especially among CD8+ T cells. On average, CD8+ T cells showed more expanded clones than CD4+ T cells after ivuxolimab.

To sequence the TCRbeta CDR3 region, genomic DNA was isolated from the sorted cells. The immunoSEQ Assay was used for sequencing of TCRbeta CDR3 regions. Drawn from immuneACCESS, this table holds only the in-frame rearrangements with V and J called that TCRdb kept. Clones are partly lost; checked studies trace under half to an unresolved V gene and leave the rest unexplained. The sample table records about 56,000 clones; 85% to 90% of these occur just once. The ten largest make up about 11% of the sample. The V end loses 11 bases and the J end loses 0 bases, and a stretch of 13 bases separates them. Via the germline V gene, CDR1 is LGHNA and CDR2 YNFKEQ. Inclusive of the bounding cysteine and phenylalanine, the CDR3 is 14 residues long. The CDR3 DNA has 42 bases and is translated from base 1. Patients with a history of autoimmune disease or receiving systemic immunosuppression were excluded from the trial. Peripheral blood for TCR sequencing was collected from all dose cohorts at baseline, on cycle 4 day 1, and on cycle 7 day 1. The samples were drawn from a first-in-human, open-label, multicenter phase I dose-escalation trial of ivuxolimab. Adults with locally advanced or metastatic head and neck squamous cell, hepatocellular, melanoma or renal cell carcinoma were enrolled in the trial. Before TCR sequencing, CD4+ T cells and CD8+ T cells from peripheral blood were sorted into separate populations.

The source is an adult with an advanced solid tumor such as melanoma, head and neck, liver or kidney cancer. The sample consisted of CD4+ or CD8+ T cells sorted from blood, taken in a trial of the OX40 agonist ivuxolimab. The chain employs TRBV4-2 and TRBJ2-2; the D gene is perhaps TRBD1, from 6 matching bases. The sequence in DNA is TGTGCCCATCGGGACACCCCGAACACCGGGGAGCTGTTTTTT. It is translated as CAHRDTPNTGELFF.